The clone carrying this T cell receptor (beta chain) was observed many times. What it recognizes is unknown. This CDR3 spans 14 amino acids. Germline V gives CDR1 LGHNA, CDR2 YNFKEQ. J lost 8 bases, V lost 5 bases, and 8 bases had no gene match. These data originate in a study of CD8 T cells in ankylosing spondylitis. General study points: Matched synovial fluid from ankylosing spondylitis patients was reported to be enriched for disease-linked clones. The disease-linked clones had a CD8+ phenotype and low blood frequencies. Ankylosing spondylitis blood seemed to carry a telltale TCR beta motif made of several highly homologous variants.

Using quantitative 5'-RACE with molecular barcodes, the authors made TCR beta libraries. TCRdb reprocessed the 5' RACE reads with MiXCR, giving one entry per CDR3 protein. The data hold hundreds of thousands of distinct CDR3 sequences, with about a quarter observed a single time. The chain carries TRBV4-2 and TRBJ2-4; TRBD2 matches 8 bases. The sequenced sample was blood, either unsorted or a sorted T cell fraction (not recorded which). This receptor was identified in a male donor with ankylosing spondylitis or in good health (not recorded which). CDR3 sequence: CASSYLETSDIQYF. The CDR3, as DNA: TGTGCCAGCAGCTATTTAGAGACTAGCGACATTCAGTACTTC.